What follows are 11 T cell receptor beta chains derived from one specimen sequenced in a study of shared clonotypes between healthy human individuals (dated by TCRdb to 2018 to 2021). The protocol used for the library was the immunoSEQ multiplex PCR assay. TCRdb took over this immuneACCESS table, retaining in-frame rearrangements with V and J assigned. Such tables are incomplete; in checked studies, under half of the missing clones stem from an unresolved V gene, and the remainder is unexplained. The sample table contains around 2,000,000 clones; only one count was recorded for approximately 95% of them. The top ten constitute 0.13% of the sample. Sequenced sample: naive CD4+ T cells sorted from blood. The cell subset or site label here, explained by the study, means: CD45RA+ positively selected. The origin of the receptors is a man between 18 and 35 years old in good health.

V is TRBV14 and J is TRBJ2-5; 13 nucleotides match TRBD2. With V trimmed by 3 bases and J by 1 base, 11 bases remained unmatched. The germline CDR1 and CDR2 sequences are SGHDN and FVKESK. The CDR3 is 19 amino acids. CDR3 nucleotide sequence: TGTGCCAGCAGCCACTGGAGGACTAGCGGGGGAGACCTCCAAGAGACCCAGTACTTC. This gives the protein CASSHWRTSGGDLQETQYF.

The chain has TRBV7-9 and TRBJ2-1; 7 positions agree with TRBD2. The CDR3 has 16 residues. Germline V lookup: CDR1 SEHNR, CDR2 FQNEAQ (reference sequence). V lost 5 bases, J lost 3 bases, and 10 bases stayed unmatched. The CDR3 region has the DNA TGTGCCAGCAGCCCGTTGATTGGCGGGAGCTACAATGAGCAGTTCTTC. Amino acid sequence: CASSPLIGGSYNEQFF.

The CDR3 loop is CASSDYPGLVVNEQFF. The CDR3 coding sequence is TGTGCCAGCAGTGACTATCCGGGACTAGTGGTCAATGAGCAGTTCTTC. The V gene is TRBV6-4, the J gene TRBJ2-1; 8 positions match TRBD2. V was clipped by 1 base and J by 6 bases; unmatched bases: 8. The CDR3 is 16 residues long. CDR1 and CDR2 from the germline V gene are MRHNA and SNTAGT.

The chain joins TRBV28 to TRBJ2-2; 9 bases are a match to TRBD1. V trimming: 7 bases; J trimming: 3 bases; junction bases outside the gene matches: 6. The germline gives CDR1 MDHEN, CDR2 SYDVKM. This CDR3 is 15 amino acids long. The CDR3 DNA is TGTGCCAGCACCGACCGGGACAGGGACACCGGGGAGCTGTTTTTT. Protein: CASTDRDRDTGELFF.

The chain employs TRBV30 and TRBJ1-4, with 10 bases that match TRBD1. The CDR3 is 14 amino acids. Germline loops: CDR1 GTSNPN, CDR2 SVGIG (reference sequence). V trimming: 3 bases; J trimming: 7 bases; junction bases outside the gene matches: 5. The CDR3 DNA is TGTGCCTGGAGCACTGGGACAGGGGTTGAAAAACTGTTTTTT. It encodes CAWSTGTGVEKLFF. The full variable domain, in which reference TRBV30 and TRBJ1-4 provide the parts outside the CDR3, is SQTIHQWPATLVQPVGSPLSLECTVEGTSNPNLYWYRQAAGRGLQLLFYSVGIGQISSEVPQNLSASRPQDRQFILSSKKLLLSDSGFYLCAWSTGTGVEKLFFGSGTQLSVL.

This sequence joins TRBV7-9 and TRBJ1-1; D remains unclear. The V end lost 1 base, the J end lost 6 bases, and 15 bases lay between the germline ends. CDR3 length equals 15 residues. Looked up from germline, CDR1 is SEHNR and CDR2 is FQNEAQ (reference sequence). CDR3 coding DNA: TGTGCCAGCAGCTTAGTTGGGGAGGCTGGCGCTGAAGCTTTCTTT. Translated, it gives CASSLVGEAGAEAFF.

This chain links TRBV15 with TRBJ1-5; D gene ambiguous. Trimming stripped 0 bases from V and 3 bases from J, with 18 bases between. This CDR3 region has 18 residues. Looked up from germline, CDR1 is LNHNV and CDR2 is YYDKDF (reference sequence). CDR3 coding DNA: TGTGCCACCAGCAGAGATCTGGGATCCTCTAAATTCAATCAGCCCCAGCATTTT. Its protein is CATSRDLGSSKFNQPQHF.

This chain links TRBV27 with TRBJ2-5; the match to TRBD2 covers 7 bases. This CDR3 contains 14 residues. Germline V CDR1 and CDR2: MNHEY, SMNVEV (reference sequence). The V segment lost 6 bases and the J segment 4 bases; nucleotides outside the gene matches: 8. This CDR3 reads CASRDAGERETQYF. Written as DNA, the CDR3 is TGTGCCAGCAGGGACGCGGGGGAACGAGAGACCCAGTACTTC.

As DNA, the CDR3 is TGTGCCTGGAGTGCACAGGGGGCGAGGAGAGAGACCCAGTACTTC. It yields the protein CAWSAQGARRETQYF. The J gene is TRBJ2-5, the V gene TRBV30, with 9 positions matching TRBD1. Germline lookup yields CDR1 GTSNPN and CDR2 SVGIG (reference sequence). V lost 1 base and J lost 4; bases outside the gene matches: 7. The CDR3 totals 15 residues.

The chain carries TRBV28 and TRBJ2-3; D may be TRBD1 (6 bases). From germline, CDR1 is MDHEN and CDR2 SYDVKM. The CDR3 totals 15 residues. The V end lost 6 bases, the J end lost 4 bases, and 17 bases lay between the germline ends. CDR3 protein: CASSRPGQPPDTQYF. In DNA, the CDR3 is TGTGCCAGCAGCCGTCCCGGACAGCCGCCAGATACGCAGTATTTT.

The CDR3 sequence: CASSLATFDRGSLSPLHF. Here the CDR3 DNA reads TGCGCCAGCAGCTTGGCCACCTTTGACAGGGGTAGCCTTTCACCCCTCCACTTT. The chain recombines TRBV5-1 with TRBJ1-6, with 8 bases that match TRBD1. CDR3 length equals 18 residues. Germline CDR1 SGHRS, CDR2 YFSETQ. V was pared by 0 bases and J by 9 bases, with 14 bases of the junction left unmatched.